The T cell receptor beta chain under discussion was sequenced for a study of technical replicates of blood from a handful of donors (TCRdb year 2017). In the case of this clone: What antigen it recognizes has not been identified. Per-base quality was not reported, and no clone a single base away is much larger than it.

Library preparation was by the immunoSEQ multiplex PCR assay. Held by TCRdb, this immuneACCESS table contains in-frame sequences only and omits some clones. Under half of the omission traces to an unresolved V gene where checked; the cause of the rest is unknown. Across this sample there are roughly 79,000 clones, with 90% to 95% seen only once. The biggest ten clones account for 0.35% to 0.4% of the sample. The CDR3 has 14 amino acids, counting the end cysteine and phenylalanine. Only CDR3 DNA is held: 42 bases, read in frame from base 1. Between the V and J ends, shortened by 0 bases and 7 bases respectively, the junction contains 10 bases. The germline V gene gives CDR1 as MNHNS and CDR2 as SASEGT.

Sequenced sample: T cells isolated from PBMCs. The V and J segments used are TRBV6-1 and TRBJ1-5; a confident D gene designation cannot be given. The origin of this receptor is a human donor in good health. Some clones in this sample may be carry-over from other donors' samples. The DNA sequence reads TGTGCCAGCAGTGAAGCTCCGGGTAGCCAGCCCCAGCATTTT. It codes for CASSEAPGSQPQHF.